This passage covers 10 T cell receptor beta chains from one sample sequenced in a study of shared clonotypes between healthy human individuals. Naive CD8 populations comprised CD45RO-negative cells positively selected for CCR7, excluding terminally differentiated effector memory CD45RA+ cells. Method: immunoSEQ multiplex PCR; TCRdb's copy keeps in-frame clones and lacks some. The sample lists about 2 million clones, roughly 95% occurring once. What was sequenced was naive CD8+ T cells sorted from blood. The receptor set was obtained from a young man in good health.

The J gene is TRBJ1-2, the V gene TRBV9, with 7 bases lining up with TRBD1. The germline V gene encodes CDR1 SGDLS and CDR2 YYNGEE. V gave up 3 bases and J gave up 5 bases; unmatched junction bases: 4. The CDR3 is made up of 13 amino acids. The CDR3 protein is CASSASTGYGYTF. CDR3 coding DNA: TGTGCCAGCAGCGCATCGACAGGGTATGGCTACACCTTC.

The sample holds one count of this clone. V gene TRBV5-4 combines with J gene TRBJ2-1, with D perhaps TRBD2 (6 bases). Trimming removed 4 bases at V and 4 bases at J, with 12 bases between. CDR3 size: 14 residues. The germline V gene encodes CDR1 SGHNT and CDR2 YYREEE (reference sequence). The CDR3 DNA sequence: TGTGCCAGCAGCATGGAGGGGCCATACAATGAGCAGTTCTTC. It translates to CASSMEGPYNEQFF.

V gene TRBV6-5 combines with J gene TRBJ2-7; D might be TRBD1 or TRBD2, each matching 5 bases. This CDR3 is 15 amino acids long. Trimming shortened V by 6 bases and J by 2 bases, and 17 bases separated the two germline ends. Germline V CDR1 and CDR2: MNHEY, SVGAGI. CDR3 residues: CASSPSSGTTYEQYF. Written as DNA, the CDR3 is TGTGCCAGCAGCCCGTCCTCAGGGACCACCTACGAGCAGTACTTC.

The genes are TRBV6-5 and TRBJ1-1, with D unclear. V shed 4 bases and J shed 3 bases, with 15 bases lying between them. Germline CDR1 reads MNHEY; CDR2 reads SVGAGI. This CDR3 has 15 amino acids. The CDR3 DNA reads as TGTGCCAGCAGTTTCATCGGTTGGGCCGACACTGAAGCTTTCTTT. Protein sequence: CASSFIGWADTEAFF.

CDR3 sequence: CASSSGTGNGFGTGELFF. Written as DNA, the CDR3 is TGTGCCAGCAGCTCGGGGACAGGGAACGGGTTTGGCACCGGGGAGCTGTTTTTT. This chain joins TRBV7-9 and TRBJ2-2; TRBD1 matches at 9 bases. This CDR3 has 18 amino acids. The V gene's germline CDR1 is SEHNR and CDR2 FQNEAQ (reference sequence). The V and J ends lost 4 bases and 4 bases, in that order; junction bases with no gene match: 13.

This sequence joins TRBV5-6 and TRBJ1-2; possibly TRBD1 for D (5 bases). Per germline, CDR1 SGHDT and CDR2 YYEEEE. This CDR3 has 16 residues. Trimming shortened V by 2 bases and J by 3 bases, and 17 bases separated the two germline ends. The CDR3 DNA is TGTGCCAGCAGCTTTGCCCACGCCGGGACGTACTATGGCTACACCTTC. This encodes CASSFAHAGTYYGYTF.

V and J are TRBV29-1 and TRBJ2-7; D possibly corresponds to TRBD1 (5 bases). The CDR3 totals 17 residues. Trimming left V 1 base short and J 4 bases short, with 23 bases between. Germline CDR1 SQVTM, CDR2 ANQGSEA. CDR3 bases: TGCAGCGTTGAAGCCGCCTCAGGTAGACAGTTGACTTACGAGCAGTACTTC. It translates to CSVEAASGRQLTYEQYF.

The rearrangement joins TRBV7-2 to TRBJ2-1; weak D call: TRBD2 (5 bases). This CDR3 is built from 15 residues. The germline V and J ends were trimmed by 2 bases and 0 bases, with 8 bases remaining between them. CDR1 and CDR2 (germline): SGHTA, FQGNSA. The CDR3 loop reads CASSLNRDSYNEQFF. In DNA form, the CDR3 reads TGTGCCAGCAGCTTAAACCGGGACTCCTACAATGAGCAGTTCTTC.

The chain joins TRBV7-9 to TRBJ2-5; TRBD1 matches 7 bases. In germline, CDR1 is SEHNR, CDR2 FQNEAQ (reference sequence). CDR3 length: 15 amino acids. Trimming cost V 7 bases and J 1 base; bases outside gene matches: 9. The CDR3 region has the DNA TGTGCCAGCACAGGTCCGTGGGACAGCCAAGAGACCCAGTACTTC. It translates to CASTGPWDSQETQYF. Full variable domain (remainder filled in from reference TRBV7-9 and TRBJ2-5): DTGVSQNPRHKITKRGQNVTFRCDPISEHNRLYWYRQTLGQGPEFLTYFQNEAQLEKSRLLSDRFSAERPKGSFSTLEIQRTEQGDSAMYLCASTGPWDSQETQYFGPGTRLLVL.

The chain links TRBV5-1 to TRBJ2-7, with TRBD2 as a possible D gene (6 bases). Trimming took 0 bases from V and 0 from J, leaving 16 bases between them. CDR1 and CDR2 from the germline V gene are SGHRS and YFSETQ. The CDR3 is 17 amino acids. This CDR3 reads CASSLESAVADSYEQYF. The CDR3 bases are TGCGCCAGCAGCTTGGAATCTGCCGTAGCGGACTCCTACGAGCAGTACTTC.